This T cell receptor beta chain derives from a study of blood T cell repertoires in COVID-19 (dated by TCRdb to about 2020). About the full investigation: Samples covering the acute and convalescent phases of COVID-19 were provided by collaborators in the United States, Italy and Spain. The samples were drawn from two sources: the first 160 participants of the ongoing ImmuneRACE study, and approximately 1,300 subjects contributed by 6 global collaborators. The prospective study material was composed of cDNA or gDNA derived from T cells, B-cell-depleted T cells, or PBMCs. A de-identified subject ID, COVID-19 status, age in years and sex were almost always included in the sample metadata. The repertoires were made available in a free public database intended to serve as a resource for research on the immune response to SARS-CoV-2. Subjects who had been exposed to COVID-19, were actively infected with it, or had recovered from it provided the deeply sampled blood TCRbeta repertoires that made up the dataset. Where available, HLA class I and class II types were taken from metadata supplied by the sample provider and were not determined by assay-based typing.

TCRbeta CDR3 regions were amplified from genomic DNA by means of the immunoSEQ Assay, a bias-controlled multiplex PCR. In the original analysis: The number of nucleated cells in each sample was estimated from the amplification of reference gene primers within the assay. To quantify the absolute abundance of each unique TCRbeta CDR3 rearrangement, sequence reads were collapsed and filtered. Productive Simpson clonality was computed per sample as the square root of Simpson's diversity index over productive rearrangements. This is the immuneACCESS table as TCRdb keeps it, with only in-frame sequences that have V and J called. A part of the clones is gone; compared with another copy, unresolved V genes explain less than half, and the rest is unexplained. V and J calls and clone size are as listed in that table; D and trimming were resolved from the DNA. This sample holds roughly 200,000 clones; approximately 90% were observed only once. 0.7% to 0.9% of the sample belongs to the ten largest clones.

V is clipped by 1 base and J by 0 bases, and the sequence between their germline boundaries is 16 bases long. The CDR3 runs 18 residues from the cysteine to the phenylalanine. Only the CDR3 DNA stays, 54 bases, in frame from base 1. In the germline V gene, CDR1 corresponds to MNHNS and CDR2 to SASEGT. Another Seattle source contributed samples from volunteer blood donors who had recovered from COVID-19. The collaborating institutions used their own protocols to collect whole blood in K2EDTA tubes. For TCRbeta analysis, collaborator samples were shipped as frozen whole blood, as isolated PBMCs, or as DNA extracted from either sample type. Study-wide conclusions, independent of this receptor: Clinical and demographic metadata were provided uncurated, with the amount varying by source and participant.

For this clone: Its antigen specificity is not known. It has no much larger one-base neighbor in the sample; base qualities were not kept.

The chain is made from TRBV6-1 and TRBJ1-5; too little of a D gene remains to name it. What was sequenced was peripheral blood. This clonotype was sampled from a woman aged 18-29 years who had recovered from COVID-19. The DNA reads TGTGCCAGCAGTGAAGAGTTGGGCCGGGGATATAGCAATCAGCCCCAGCATTTT. It translates as CASSEELGRGYSNQPQHF.